The sequence of this TCR beta chain was determined in a study of T-cell reconstitution after alpha-beta-depleted transplantation in children. Turning to this clonotype: The junction differs from germline at one of its ends, possibly a read error.

Researchers prepared the TCRbeta library using unique molecular identifiers, the study reports. TCRdb reprocessed the PCR reads via MiXCR and lists one record per CDR3 protein. The data hold fewer than 550,000 distinct CDR3 sequences, with approximately 11% observed a single time. Looked up from germline, CDR1 is DFQATT and CDR2 is SNEGSKA (reference sequence). The CDR3 has 17 amino acids. The TCR sequence derives from a human donor who donated a stem cell graft to a child with acute myeloid leukemia. The chain employs TRBV20-1 and TRBJ1-2; 8 positions agree with TRBD1. Sequencing used PBMCs from the stem cell graft donor, obtained from the stem cell graft. Written as DNA, the CDR3 is TGCTGTGCTAGAGATCTACAGGGGGAGAAAGCTAACTATGGCTACACCTTC. Translated, it gives CCARDLQGEKANYGYTF.